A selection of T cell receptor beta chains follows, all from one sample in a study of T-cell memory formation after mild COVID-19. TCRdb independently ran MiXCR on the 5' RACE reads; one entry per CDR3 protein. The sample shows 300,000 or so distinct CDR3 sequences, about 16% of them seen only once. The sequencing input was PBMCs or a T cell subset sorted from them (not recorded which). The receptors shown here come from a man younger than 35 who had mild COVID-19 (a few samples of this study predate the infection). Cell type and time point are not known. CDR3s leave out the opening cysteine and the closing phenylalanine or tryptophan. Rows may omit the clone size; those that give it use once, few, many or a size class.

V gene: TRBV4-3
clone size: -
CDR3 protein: ASSQNLGEQF

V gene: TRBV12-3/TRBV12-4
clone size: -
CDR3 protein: ASRAGQGGYGYT

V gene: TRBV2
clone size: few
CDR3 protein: ASSDNPYSNQPQH

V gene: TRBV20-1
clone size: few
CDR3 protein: SARDFSQGEGSLH

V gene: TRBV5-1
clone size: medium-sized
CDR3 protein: ASSPQGPTGELF

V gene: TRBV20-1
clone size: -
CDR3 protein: SARGGTTTYNEQF

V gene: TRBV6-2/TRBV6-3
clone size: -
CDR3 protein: ATQGNYGYT

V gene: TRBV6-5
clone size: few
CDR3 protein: ASSARARGRETQY

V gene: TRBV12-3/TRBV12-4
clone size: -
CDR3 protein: ASRRRQADGELF

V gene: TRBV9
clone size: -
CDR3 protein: ASSVDGHGNTEAF

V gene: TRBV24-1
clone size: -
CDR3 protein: ATKGGQNEAF

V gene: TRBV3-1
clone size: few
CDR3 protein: ASSQDEIPYEAF

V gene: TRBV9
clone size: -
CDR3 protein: ASSVGAGGTTDTQY

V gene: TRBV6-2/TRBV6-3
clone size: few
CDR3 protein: ASSYATGGRNQPQH

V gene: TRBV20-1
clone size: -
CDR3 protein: SADHRANTGELF

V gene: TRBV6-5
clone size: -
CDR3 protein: ASNQSGESTDTQY

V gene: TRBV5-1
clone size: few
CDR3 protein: ASNLGGFGANVLT

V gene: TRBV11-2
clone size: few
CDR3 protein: ASSGETGWETQY

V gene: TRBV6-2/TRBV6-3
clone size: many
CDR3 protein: ASSSQGWKTQY

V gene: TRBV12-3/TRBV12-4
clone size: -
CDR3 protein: ASSPPSGEVGELF